One and the same sample provided the 26 T cell receptor beta chains below, sequenced in a study of T cell changes during pregnancy in multiple sclerosis. Clones were read by immunoSEQ multiplex PCR, and TCRdb kept only the in-frame ones, dropping some. In the table there are 42,000 or so clones, around 93% of which are singletons. The starting material was CD8+ T cells from peripheral blood mononuclear cells, obtained in the third trimester of pregnancy. These receptor sequences come from a female donor with multiple sclerosis, enrolled in a pregnancy study.

This clone appeared a single time. The genes are TRBV29-1 and TRBJ2-3, with D perhaps matching TRBD1 (5 bases). With 5 bases removed from V and 6 bases from J, the gap between germline ends came to 15 bases. Germline lookup yields CDR1 SQVTM and CDR2 ANQGSEA. This CDR3 comprises 13 residues. The CDR3 DNA is TGCAGCGTTCACAAGGGATACAGGGATACGCAGTATTTT. The encoded protein is CSVHKGYRDTQYF.

The chain combines TRBV29-1 with TRBJ2-5; a possible D gene is TRBD1 (6 bases). V gave up 4 bases and J gave up 4 bases, with 16 bases separating them. This CDR3 is built from 14 residues. Germline assignment: CDR1 SQVTM and CDR2 ANQGSEA. The CDR3 sequence is CSVVPPDRGETQYF. The CDR3 region has the DNA TGCAGCGTTGTACCTCCGGACAGAGGAGAGACCCAGTACTTC.

J is TRBJ2-7 and V is TRBV23-1, with 8 bases fitting TRBD1. TRBV23-1 counts as an open reading frame of uncertain function. The CDR3 consists of 17 residues. V was pared by 0 bases and J by 3 bases, with 10 bases of the junction left unmatched. CDR3 residues: CASSQSKAGGRDYEQYF. The CDR3 region has the DNA TGCGCCAGCAGTCAATCGAAAGCAGGGGGCCGGGACTACGAGCAGTACTTC.

A single count supports this clone. The chain recombines TRBV5-1 with TRBJ2-3; 7 bases match TRBD2. Germline-derived CDR1 and CDR2 are SGHRS and YFSETQ. With V trimmed by 4 bases and J by 4 bases, 9 bases remained unmatched. This CDR3 is 15 amino acids long. CDR3 in DNA: TGCGCCAGCAGCCCTGGCGTTCTAGCGGCAGATACGCAGTATTTT. Protein: CASSPGVLAADTQYF.

This chain uses TRBV18 with TRBJ2-1, with a weak D call TRBD1 (6 bases). The CDR3 is 14 residues long. V was pared by 3 bases and J by 5 bases, with 11 bases between. CDR1 and CDR2 (germline): KGHSH, LQKENI. The chain's CDR3 is CASSPGGPHNEQFF. The CDR3 bases are TGTGCCAGCTCACCTGGGGGCCCCCACAATGAGCAGTTCTTC.

V usage is TRBV19 and J usage is TRBJ1-5, with D possibly matching TRBD1 (5 bases). Germline V CDR1 and CDR2: LNHDA, SQIVND (reference sequence). Trimming stripped 5 bases from V and 3 bases from J, with 14 bases between. The CDR3 has 15 residues. This CDR3 is CASSGEGINNQPQHF. Written as DNA, the CDR3 is TGTGCCAGTAGTGGGGAGGGGATTAACAATCAGCCCCAGCATTTT.

This chain connects TRBV30 to TRBJ2-7, with a tentative D call TRBD2 (6 bases). V lost 2 bases, J lost 6 bases, and 17 bases lay in between. Looked up from germline, CDR1 is GTSNPN and CDR2 is SVGIG (reference sequence). The CDR3 has 14 amino acids. For the CDR3, the DNA is TGTGCCTGGAGTCCCTTAGGGTTGCGGGGCGAGCAGTACTTC. Amino acids: CAWSPLGLRGEQYF.

This clone was detected once. J is TRBJ2-5 and V is TRBV28, with D possibly TRBD1 on 6 matching bases. This CDR3 contains 14 residues. V was cut by 5 bases and J by 5 bases, with 15 bases left in between. The V gene's germline CDR1 is MDHEN and CDR2 SYDVKM. The CDR3 coding sequence is TGTGCCAGCAGTCCCCCCGAGGGGGAGGAGACCCAGTACTTC. Its translation is CASSPPEGEETQYF.

The V gene is TRBV28, the J gene TRBJ2-5; D is uncertain. Germline-derived CDR1 and CDR2 are MDHEN and SYDVKM. CDR3 length equals 13 residues. Deletions cut 4 bases from V and 2 bases from J, with 8 bases between. The CDR3 sequence is CASSSHYQETQYF. The DNA for the CDR3 is TGTGCCAGCAGTTCCCACTATCAAGAGACCCAGTACTTC.

The chain couples TRBV7-3 to TRBJ2-3; TRBD2 agrees at 8 bases. The CDR3 spans 15 residues. Germline-derived CDR1 and CDR2 are SGHTA and FQGTGA. J gave up 4 bases and V 6 bases, and 9 bases lay outside the gene matches. This CDR3 reads CASSLSGSGPDTQYF. In DNA, the CDR3 is TGTGCCAGCAGTCTCAGCGGGAGTGGACCAGATACGCAGTATTTT.

The chain recombines TRBV19 with TRBJ1-5; the D gene is possibly TRBD1 (6 bases). Trimming left V 5 bases short and J 0 bases short, with 14 bases between. Germline assignment: CDR1 LNHDA and CDR2 SQIVND (reference sequence). The CDR3 consists of 16 residues. For the CDR3, the DNA is TGTGCCAGTAGTCCGGCACAGGGTCGTAGCAATCAGCCCCAGCATTTT. It specifies CASSPAQGRSNQPQHF.

The gene calls are TRBV5-1 and TRBJ2-1, with 8 bases fitting TRBD2. The CDR3 sequence is 16 residues long. Germline V gives CDR1 SGHRS, CDR2 YFSETQ. J lost 4 bases, V lost 4 bases, and 10 bases had no gene match. CDR3 nucleotide sequence: TGCGCCAGCAGCCCCGGGGGGGAGCCTGCTTACAATGAGCAGTTCTTC. This gives the protein CASSPGGEPAYNEQFF.

The V and J genes are TRBV19 and TRBJ1-3; 7 bases are a match to TRBD1. V dropped 7 bases and J dropped 0; count of bases not matched to a gene: 12. The germline V gene encodes CDR1 LNHDA and CDR2 SQIVND (reference sequence). This CDR3 spans 17 amino acids. The CDR3 coding sequence is TGTGCCAGTACCATCTCAACCAGGGGGGCCTCTGGAAACACCATATATTTT. As protein: CASTISTRGASGNTIYF.

The chain couples TRBV6-5 to TRBJ1-1; D gene unclear. The CDR3 is made up of 15 amino acids. CDR1 is MNHEY, CDR2 SVGAGI, per germline. The V end was cut by 1 base, the J end by 3 bases, with 12 bases between. The CDR3 DNA is TGTGCCAGCAGTTACTTTTCGGTTGTGCACACTGAAGCTTTCTTT. It specifies CASSYFSVVHTEAFF.

The rearrangement links TRBV6-5 to TRBJ1-2; D ambiguous. CDR1 and CDR2 from the germline V gene are MNHEY and SVGAGI. The CDR3 runs 13 residues. Trimming removed 2 bases from V and 2 bases from J, with 6 bases in between. CDR3 nucleotides: TGTGCCAGCAGTTACGCGGGGAACTATGGCTACACCTTC. Protein sequence: CASSYAGNYGYTF.

This clone has only one observation. The chain couples TRBV12-5 to TRBJ1-1; no definite D call. This CDR3 has 16 amino acids. V was clipped by 4 bases and J by 1 base, with 16 bases between them. CDR1 is LGHNT, CDR2 FRNRAP, per germline. The DNA for the CDR3 is TGTGCTAGTGGTTGGAACCAAGGAGGTCCGAACACTGAAGCTTTCTTT. Translating it yields CASGWNQGGPNTEAFF.

The chain recombines TRBV7-2 with TRBJ1-3; no clear D. V lost 4 bases, J lost 4 bases, and 14 bases lay in between. Germline CDR1 and CDR2: SGHTA and FQGNSA. This CDR3 has 15 amino acids. CDR3 bases: TGTGCCAGCAGCTCCCTTCTTCAACTCGGAAACACCATATATTTT. The encoded protein is CASSSLLQLGNTIYF.

The chain carries TRBV7-9 and TRBJ2-1; a weak D match, TRBD2 (5 bases). Trimming cost V 0 bases and J 9 bases, with 15 bases left between them. Germline V gives CDR1 SEHNR, CDR2 FQNEAQ (reference sequence). CDR3 length: 15 residues. The DNA of the CDR3 is TGTGCCAGCAGCTTAGCGCCCTTTAGCGTTGGTGAGCAGTTCTTC. Residues: CASSLAPFSVGEQFF. Full variable domain (remainder filled in from reference TRBV7-9 and TRBJ2-1): DTGVSQNPRHKITKRGQNVTFRCDPISEHNRLYWYRQTLGQGPEFLTYFQNEAQLEKSRLLSDRFSAERPKGSFSTLEIQRTEQGDSAMYLCASSLAPFSVGEQFFGPGTRLTVL.

J is TRBJ1-2 and V is TRBV28; maybe TRBD1 (6 bases). Trimming took 5 bases from V and 5 from J, leaving 15 bases between them. The CDR3 spans 14 residues. Germline loops: CDR1 MDHEN, CDR2 SYDVKM. The CDR3 region is CASSERGDMYGYTF. CDR3 DNA sequence: TGTGCCAGCAGTGAACGGGGGGACATGTATGGCTACACCTTC.

The rearrangement uses TRBV5-1 and TRBJ1-1; D perhaps matches TRBD1 (6 bases). This CDR3 has 13 amino acids. The V gene lost 6 bases and the J gene lost 4 bases, with 13 bases spanning the gap. Germline V gene lookup returns CDR1 SGHRS and CDR2 YFSETQ. CDR3 residues: CASTPQGSTEAFF. The CDR3 DNA follows: TGCGCCAGCACCCCCCAGGGGAGCACTGAAGCTTTCTTT.

The sample holds one count of this clone. The chain links TRBV5-5 to TRBJ2-3, with D perhaps TRBD2 (6 bases). The CDR3 is made up of 14 amino acids. The V and J ends lost 4 bases and 5 bases respectively, with 14 bases between them. Germline V gene lookup returns CDR1 SGHKS and CDR2 YYEKEE (reference sequence). The chain's CDR3 is CASSRLGSGDTQYF. Written as DNA, the CDR3 is TGTGCCAGCAGCAGACTAGGGAGTGGAGATACGCAGTATTTT.

This rearrangement joins TRBV4-1 to TRBJ2-7; tentatively, D is TRBD1 (6 bases). Germline V gene lookup returns CDR1 MGHRA and CDR2 YSYEKL. The V end lost 5 bases, the J end lost 5 bases, and 13 bases lay between the germline ends. This CDR3 is built from 13 residues. The CDR3: CASSDTGLHEQYF. In DNA form, the CDR3 reads TGCGCCAGCAGCGACACAGGGCTCCACGAGCAGTACTTC.

V gene TRBV27 combines with J gene TRBJ1-4, with 10 nucleotides matching TRBD1. The length of the CDR3 is 16 residues. Germline assignment: CDR1 MNHEY and CDR2 SMNVEV (reference sequence). Unmatched junction bases numbered 1, after V lost 0 bases and J lost 3 bases. The CDR3 is CASSLSGQGANEKLFF. For the CDR3, the DNA is TGTGCCAGCAGTTTATCTGGACAGGGGGCTAATGAAAAACTGTTTTTT. Drawing the rest from reference TRBV27 and TRBJ1-4, the complete variable domain is EAQVTQNPRYLITVTGKKLTVTCSQNMNHEYMSWYRQDPGLGLRQIYYSMNVEVTDKGDVPEGYKVSRKEKRNFPLILESPSPNQTSLYFCASSLSGQGANEKLFFGSGTQLSVL.

The table lists this clone with a count of one. The gene calls are TRBV18 and TRBJ2-2, with D possibly matching TRBD1 (6 bases). This CDR3 has 15 amino acids. V was clipped by 2 bases and J by 3 bases, with 10 bases between them. CDR1 is KGHSH and CDR2 is LQKENI in the germline V gene. CDR3 DNA: TGTGCCAGCTCACCAACAGGGTGGGACACCGGGGAGCTGTTTTTT. It yields the protein CASSPTGWDTGELFF.

The chain links TRBV15 to TRBJ2-4; unclear D gene. The V end was cut by 1 base, the J end by 1 base, with 8 bases between. CDR3 length equals 15 residues. The V gene's germline CDR1 is LNHNV and CDR2 YYDKDF (reference sequence). The CDR3, as DNA: TGTGCCACCAGCAGAGTCGGTACGGCCAAAAACATTCAGTACTTC. It is translated as CATSRVGTAKNIQYF. The full variable domain, rest sourced from reference TRBV15 and TRBJ2-4, is DAMVIQNPRYQVTQFGKPVTLSCSQTLNHNVMYWYQQKSSQAPKLLFHYYDKDFNNEADTPDNFQSRRPNTSFCFLDIRSPGLGDTAMYLCATSRVGTAKNIQYFGAGTRLSVL.

The chain couples TRBV13 to TRBJ2-2; 7 positions agree with TRBD2. Germline V gives CDR1 PRHDT, CDR2 FYEKMQ (reference sequence). V gave up 3 bases and J gave up 3 bases; unmatched junction bases: 16. The CDR3 is 19 residues long. In nucleotides, the CDR3 is TGTGCCAGCAGCTTGTCTGTAAGGTTGGCGGGAGCGCACACCGGGGAGCTGTTTTTT. It translates to CASSLSVRLAGAHTGELFF.